The source of this T cell receptor beta chain is a study of cytomegalovirus exposure and HLA in healthy donors. Study-level results: 150 to 200 TCR beta chains were listed as cytomegalovirus-associated.

On this clone: Its cognate antigen is unknown.

CDR1 is MDHEN and CDR2 is SYDVKM in the germline V gene. Trimming stripped 3 bases from V and 4 bases from J, with 9 bases between. The CDR3 runs to 13 residues. The primer mix had 60 Vbeta and 13 Jbeta primers. Profiled with immunoSEQ multiplex PCR; TCRdb holds only in-frame clones, not every one. The sample lists 120,000 to 150,000 clones, over 80% occurring once. This receptor was obtained from a female donor in good health and CMV-seronegative. The sequencing input was PBMCs. The rearrangement joins TRBV28 to TRBJ1-2, with D maybe TRBD1 (6 bases). CDR3 loop: CASSLGATYGYTF. The CDR3 bases are TGTGCCAGCAGTTTGGGGGCGACCTATGGCTACACCTTC.